These T cell receptor beta chains were read from a single sample in a study of neoadjuvant anti-PD-1 for oral cavity cancer. Generated by immunoSEQ multiplex PCR, the TCRdb table keeps only in-frame clones and is missing some. The sample comprises 55,000 to 75,000 clones, 70% to 85% of which are singletons, and approximately 2.4% rests with the top ten. Material: PBMCs, obtained before nivolumab (anti-PD-1) treatment. These receptors were collected from a person between 35 and 79 years old with oral cavity squamous cell carcinoma. CDR3s leave out the opening cysteine and the closing phenylalanine or tryptophan.

V gene: TRBV5-1; J gene: TRBJ2-7; CDR3 protein: ASSLSGNSYEQY
V gene: TRBV2; J gene: TRBJ2-2; CDR3 protein: ASRRTSARTGELF
V gene: TRBV7-2; J gene: TRBJ1-2; CDR3 protein: ASSSLNRGGNYGYT
V gene: TRBV4-1; J gene: TRBJ2-7; CDR3 protein: ASSDLPEQY
V gene: TRBV7-2; J gene: TRBJ2-1; CDR3 protein: ASSLVGGASYNEQF
V gene: TRBV7-8; J gene: TRBJ2-2; CDR3 protein: ASSPSGTNTGELF
V gene: TRBV6-6; J gene: TRBJ2-2; CDR3 protein: ASRDRGPGELF
V gene: TRBV30; J gene: TRBJ1-2; CDR3 protein: AWSVQGAYGYT
V gene: TRBV27; J gene: TRBJ2-2; CDR3 protein: ASSRLGPGHTGELF
V gene: TRBV2; J gene: TRBJ2-2; CDR3 protein: ASRRGTGELF
V gene: TRBV19; J gene: TRBJ1-5; CDR3 protein: ASSTLDRLGRIQPQH
V gene: TRBV7-2; J gene: TRBJ1-5; CDR3 protein: ASSPSGDKPQH
V gene: TRBV27; J gene: TRBJ2-6; CDR3 protein: ASSAGQGLFSGANVLT
V gene: TRBV7-8; J gene: TRBJ2-2; CDR3 protein: ASSPGQGNTGELF
V gene: TRBV19; J gene: TRBJ2-3; CDR3 protein: ASSIDHLSGSPDTQY
V gene: TRBV13; J gene: TRBJ2-7; CDR3 protein: ASSLGVEQY
V gene: TRBV5-1; J gene: TRBJ1-1; CDR3 protein: ASSLEGHTEAF
V gene: TRBV30; J gene: TRBJ1-1; CDR3 protein: ACRLGNTEAF
V gene: TRBV30; J gene: TRBJ2-1; CDR3 protein: AWSGLGGHEQF
V gene: TRBV19; J gene: TRBJ2-7; CDR3 protein: ASSRAGVFSYEQY
V gene: TRBV2; J gene: TRBJ1-4; CDR3 protein: ASRTGLNEKLF
V gene: TRBV11-2; J gene: TRBJ1-5; CDR3 protein: ASSLAGRGYQPQH